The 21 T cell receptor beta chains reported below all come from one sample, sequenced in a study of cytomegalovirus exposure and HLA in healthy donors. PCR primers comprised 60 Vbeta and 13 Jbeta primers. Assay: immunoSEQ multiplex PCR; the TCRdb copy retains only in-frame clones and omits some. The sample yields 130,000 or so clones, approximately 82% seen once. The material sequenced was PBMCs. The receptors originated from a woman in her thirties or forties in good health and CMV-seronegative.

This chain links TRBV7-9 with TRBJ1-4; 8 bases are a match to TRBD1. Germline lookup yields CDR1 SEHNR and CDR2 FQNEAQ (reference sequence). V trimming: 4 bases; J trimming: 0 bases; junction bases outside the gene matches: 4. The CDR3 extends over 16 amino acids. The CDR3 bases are TGTGCCAGCAGCTCAACAGGGGGAGCAACTAATGAAAAACTGTTTTTT. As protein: CASSSTGGATNEKLFF. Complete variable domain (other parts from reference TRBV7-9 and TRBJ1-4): DTGVSQNPRHKITKRGQNVTFRCDPISEHNRLYWYRQTLGQGPEFLTYFQNEAQLEKSRLLSDRFSAERPKGSFSTLEIQRTEQGDSAMYLCASSSTGGATNEKLFFGSGTQLSVL.

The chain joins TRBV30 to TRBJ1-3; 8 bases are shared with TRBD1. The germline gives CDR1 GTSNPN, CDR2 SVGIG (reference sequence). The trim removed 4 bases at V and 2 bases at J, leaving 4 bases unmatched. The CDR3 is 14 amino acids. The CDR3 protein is CAWTRTGTGNTIYF. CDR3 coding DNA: TGTGCCTGGACAAGGACAGGGACTGGAAACACCATATATTTT.

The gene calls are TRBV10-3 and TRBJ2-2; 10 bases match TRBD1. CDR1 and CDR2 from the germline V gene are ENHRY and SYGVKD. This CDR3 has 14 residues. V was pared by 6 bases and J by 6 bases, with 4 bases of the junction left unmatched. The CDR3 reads CAISGDRGSGELFF. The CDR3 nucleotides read TGTGCCATCAGCGGGGACAGGGGTTCCGGGGAGCTGTTTTTT.

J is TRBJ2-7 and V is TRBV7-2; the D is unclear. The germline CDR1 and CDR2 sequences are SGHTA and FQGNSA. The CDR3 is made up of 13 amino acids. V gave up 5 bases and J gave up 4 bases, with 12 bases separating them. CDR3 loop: CASSRSETYEQYF. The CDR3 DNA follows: TGTGCCAGCAGCCGGAGTGAAACGTACGAGCAGTACTTC.

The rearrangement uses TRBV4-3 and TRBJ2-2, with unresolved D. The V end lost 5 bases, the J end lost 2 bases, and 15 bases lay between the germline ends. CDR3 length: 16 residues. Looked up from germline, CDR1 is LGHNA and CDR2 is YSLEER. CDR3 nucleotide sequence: TGCGCCAGCAGCGATACAGAATCTTACAACACCGGGGAGCTGTTTTTT. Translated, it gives CASSDTESYNTGELFF.

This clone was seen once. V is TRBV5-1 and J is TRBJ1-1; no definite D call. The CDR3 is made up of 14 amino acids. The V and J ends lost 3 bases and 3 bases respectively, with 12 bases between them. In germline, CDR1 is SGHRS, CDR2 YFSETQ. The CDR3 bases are TGCGCCAGCAGCTGGGGTTTGAGGGACACTGAAGCTTTCTTT. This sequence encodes CASSWGLRDTEAFF.

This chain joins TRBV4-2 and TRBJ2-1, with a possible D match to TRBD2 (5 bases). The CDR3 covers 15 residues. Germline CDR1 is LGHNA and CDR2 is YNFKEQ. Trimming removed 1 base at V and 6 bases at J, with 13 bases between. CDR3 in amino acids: CASSQARERRNEQFF. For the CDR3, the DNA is TGTGCCAGCAGCCAAGCGAGGGAGAGGCGCAATGAGCAGTTCTTC.

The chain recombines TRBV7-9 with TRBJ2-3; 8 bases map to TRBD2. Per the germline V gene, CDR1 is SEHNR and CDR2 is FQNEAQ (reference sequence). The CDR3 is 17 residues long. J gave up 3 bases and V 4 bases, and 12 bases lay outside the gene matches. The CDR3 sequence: CASSSSLADENTDTQYF. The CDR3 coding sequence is TGTGCCAGCAGCTCGTCACTAGCGGACGAGAATACAGATACGCAGTATTTT.

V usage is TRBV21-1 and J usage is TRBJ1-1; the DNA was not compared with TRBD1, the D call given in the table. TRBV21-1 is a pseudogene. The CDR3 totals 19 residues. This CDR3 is CASSPVRAEYREKNTEAFF. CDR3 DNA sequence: TGTGCCAGCAGCCCCGTTCGCGCGGAGTACAGGGAAAAGAACACTGAAGCTTTCTTT.

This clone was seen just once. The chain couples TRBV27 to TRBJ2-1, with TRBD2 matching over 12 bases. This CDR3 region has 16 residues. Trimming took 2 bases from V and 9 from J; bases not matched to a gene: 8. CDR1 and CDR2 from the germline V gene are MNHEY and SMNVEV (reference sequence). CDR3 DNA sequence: TGTGCCAGCAGTTTACCCTCTAGCGGGAGGGCCGGTGAGCAGTTCTTC. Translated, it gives CASSLPSSGRAGEQFF.

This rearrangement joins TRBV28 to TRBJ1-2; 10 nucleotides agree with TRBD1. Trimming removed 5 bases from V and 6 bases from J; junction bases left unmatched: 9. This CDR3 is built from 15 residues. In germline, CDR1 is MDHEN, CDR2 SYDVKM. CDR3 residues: CASSPLGTGDHGYTF. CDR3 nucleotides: TGTGCCAGCAGTCCCCTCGGGACAGGGGATCATGGCTACACCTTC.

As DNA, the CDR3 is TGTGCCACCAGCAGAACACAGGGCCCGAACACTGAAGCTTTCTTT. Translation gives CATSRTQGPNTEAFF. The chain has TRBV15 and TRBJ1-1; perhaps TRBD1 as D (6 bases). Germline CDR1 reads LNHNV; CDR2 reads YYDKDF (reference sequence). V lost 2 bases to trimming and J lost 1 base, with 11 bases between them. This CDR3 is built from 15 residues.

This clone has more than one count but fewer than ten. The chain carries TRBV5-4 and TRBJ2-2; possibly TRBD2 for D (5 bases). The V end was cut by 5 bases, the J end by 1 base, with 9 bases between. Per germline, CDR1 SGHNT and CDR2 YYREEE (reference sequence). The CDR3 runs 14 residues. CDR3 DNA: TGTGCCAGCAGTGAGGGAGTGAACACCGGGGAGCTGTTTTTT. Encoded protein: CASSEGVNTGELFF.

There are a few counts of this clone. CDR3 region: CASRQTGGLGQPQHF. CDR3 DNA: TGTGCCAGCAGGCAGACAGGGGGCCTCGGTCAGCCCCAGCATTTT. The gene calls are TRBV6-5 and TRBJ1-5; 10 nucleotides line up with TRBD1. The CDR3 is 15 residues long. With V trimmed by 6 bases and J by 6 bases, 8 bases remained unmatched. The germline gives CDR1 MNHEY, CDR2 SVGAGI.

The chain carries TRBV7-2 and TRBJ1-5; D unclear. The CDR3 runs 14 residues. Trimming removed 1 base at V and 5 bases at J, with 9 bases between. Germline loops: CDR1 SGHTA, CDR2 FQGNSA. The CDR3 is CASSLDPGYQPQHF. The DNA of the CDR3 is TGTGCCAGCAGCTTAGATCCGGGGTATCAGCCCCAGCATTTT. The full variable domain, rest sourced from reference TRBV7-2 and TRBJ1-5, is GAGVSQSPSNKVTEKGKDVELRCDPISGHTALYWYRQSLGQGLEFLIYFQGNSAPDKSGLPSDRFSAERTGGSVSTLTIQRTQQEDSAVYLCASSLDPGYQPQHFGDGTRLSIL.

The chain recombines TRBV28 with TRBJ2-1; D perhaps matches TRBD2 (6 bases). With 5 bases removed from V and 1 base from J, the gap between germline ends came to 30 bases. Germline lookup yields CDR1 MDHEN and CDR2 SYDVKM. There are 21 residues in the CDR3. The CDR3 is CASSPIIGPFRAGRSYNEQFF. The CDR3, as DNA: TGTGCCAGCAGTCCGATTATAGGGCCTTTTCGAGCGGGCCGATCCTACAATGAGCAGTTCTTC.

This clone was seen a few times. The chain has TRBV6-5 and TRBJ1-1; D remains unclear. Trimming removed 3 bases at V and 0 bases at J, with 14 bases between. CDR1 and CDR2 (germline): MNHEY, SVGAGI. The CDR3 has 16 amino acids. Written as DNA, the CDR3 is TGTGCCAGCAGTTATGTCCATCCGAGGGTGAACACTGAAGCTTTCTTT. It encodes CASSYVHPRVNTEAFF.

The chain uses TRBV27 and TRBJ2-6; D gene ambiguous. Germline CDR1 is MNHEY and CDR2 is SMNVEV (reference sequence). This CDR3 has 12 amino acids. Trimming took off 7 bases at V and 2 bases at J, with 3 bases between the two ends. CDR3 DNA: TGTGCCAGCATAACTGGGGCCAACGTCCTGACTTTC. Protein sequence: CASITGANVLTF.

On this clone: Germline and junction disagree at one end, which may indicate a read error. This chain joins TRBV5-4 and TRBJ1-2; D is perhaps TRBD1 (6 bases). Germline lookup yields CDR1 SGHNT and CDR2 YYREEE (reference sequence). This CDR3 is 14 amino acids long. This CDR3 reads CASSLGGGVYGYTF. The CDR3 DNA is TGTGCCAGCAGTTTGGGAGGGGGAGTATATGGCTACACCTTC.

The CDR3 nucleotides read TGTGCCAGCAGCTTAACGCCAGTGGGAAAGGGGTACGAGCAGTACTTC. Its protein is CASSLTPVGKGYEQYF. The rearrangement links TRBV11-2 to TRBJ2-7, with D tentatively TRBD1 (5 bases). V dropped 2 bases and J dropped 4 bases, with 18 bases sitting between them. The CDR3 totals 16 residues. The germline CDR1 and CDR2 sequences are SGHAT and FQNNGV.

The CDR3 DNA reads as TGCGCCAGCAGCCAATTTGAGGGAGTTGAGCAGTTCTTC. Translated: CASSQFEGVEQFF. The chain links TRBV4-3 to TRBJ2-1; D is possibly TRBD2 (5 bases). V dropped 2 bases and J dropped 9 bases, with 11 bases sitting between them. Germline lookup yields CDR1 LGHNA and CDR2 YSLEER. This CDR3 is 13 amino acids long.